This T cell receptor (beta chain) was recorded in a study of blood T cell repertoires in COVID-19. Study-wide context: The United States, Italy and Spain supplied acute and convalescent COVID-19 samples. T cells, B-cell-depleted T cells, or PBMCs provided the cDNA or gDNA that served as material.

Profiling relied on immunoSEQ multiplex PCR, and the TCRdb table lists in-frame clones only, not all of them. The sample holds around 53,000 clones, about 81% seen once. The germline V gene encodes CDR1 SSHAT and CDR2 FNYEAQ (reference sequence). This CDR3 has 15 residues. A remark on this clone: An end of the junction differs from the germline gene, which may be a read error.

Sample: peripheral blood. This TCR was sampled from a man aged 70-80 years with active COVID-19. The J gene is TRBJ2-3, the V gene TRBV7-7, with TRBD1 matching 9 bases. The CDR3 spells CASSFGTGYSDTQYF. The CDR3, as DNA: TGTGCTAGCAGCTTCGGGACAGGGTATTCGGATACGCAGTATTTT.